This TCR beta chain was sequenced during a study of CD4 T cells in relation to SARS-CoV-2 and coronaviruses. For the study at large: PBMCs were cultured with antigen for around nine days before TCR beta sequencing. The HLA restriction of the shared crossreactive spike epitopes was mapped. General study results and limits: Crossreactive clones expanded significantly less to SARS-CoV-2 than monoreactive clones.

This CDR3 has 14 amino acids. Trimming at V came to 4 bases and at J to 12 bases, leaving 11 bases not matched to a gene. Per the germline V gene, CDR1 is KGHSH and CDR2 is LQKENI. On this clone: Its antigen remains unidentified.

Profiled with immunoSEQ multiplex PCR; TCRdb holds only in-frame clones, not every one. The sample has roughly 25,000 clones, 75% to 85% seen once. Unexposed donor CD4+ T cells date from 2011-2018, before the COVID-19 pandemic. After roughly 9 days of culture, CD4+ T cells were isolated. As cell numbers allowed, unexposed-donor CD4+ T cells faced SARS-CoV-2 S/N and four cold-coronavirus spikes. This sequence joins TRBV18 and TRBJ2-1; 8 bases are a match to TRBD1. The TCR sequence derives from a human donor in good health. Sequenced input: CD4+ T cells from PBMCs, cultured in vitro. CDR3 region: CASSLGQEPIGQFF. The CDR3 DNA is TGTGCCAGCTCACTGGGACAGGAACCTATCGGGCAGTTCTTC. The full variable domain, in which reference TRBV18 and TRBJ2-1 provide the parts outside the CDR3, is NAGVMQNPRHLVRRRGQEARLRCSPMKGHSHVYWYRQLPEEGLKFMVYLQKENIIDESGMPKERFSAEFPKEGPSILRIQQVVRGDSAAYFCASSLGQEPIGQFFGPGTRLTVL.